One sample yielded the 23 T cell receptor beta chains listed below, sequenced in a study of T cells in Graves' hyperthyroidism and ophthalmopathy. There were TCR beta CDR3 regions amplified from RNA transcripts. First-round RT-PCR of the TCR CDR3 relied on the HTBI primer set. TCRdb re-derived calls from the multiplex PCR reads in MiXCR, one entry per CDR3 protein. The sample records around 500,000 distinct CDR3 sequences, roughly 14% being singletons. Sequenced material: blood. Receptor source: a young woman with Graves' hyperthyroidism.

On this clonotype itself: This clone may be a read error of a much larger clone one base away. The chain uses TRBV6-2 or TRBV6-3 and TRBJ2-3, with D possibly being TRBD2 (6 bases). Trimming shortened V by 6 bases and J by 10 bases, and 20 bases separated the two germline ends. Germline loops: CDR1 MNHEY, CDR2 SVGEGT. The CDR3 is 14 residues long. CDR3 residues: CASSHRLVPDAQYF. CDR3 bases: TGTGCCAGCAGCCACCGACTAGTCCCCGATGCGCAGTATTTT.

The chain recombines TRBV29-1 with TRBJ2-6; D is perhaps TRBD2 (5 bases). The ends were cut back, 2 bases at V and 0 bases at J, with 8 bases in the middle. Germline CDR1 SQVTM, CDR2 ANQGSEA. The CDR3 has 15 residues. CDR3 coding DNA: TGCAGCGTTGAACATCGGGACTCTGGGGCCAACGTCCTGACTTTC. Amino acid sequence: CSVEHRDSGANVLTF.

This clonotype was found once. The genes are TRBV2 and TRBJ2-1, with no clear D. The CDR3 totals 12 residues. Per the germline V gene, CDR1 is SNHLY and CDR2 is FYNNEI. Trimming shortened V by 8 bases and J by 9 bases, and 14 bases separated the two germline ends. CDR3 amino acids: CASRRPIREQFF. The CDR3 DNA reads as TGTGCCAGCCGTCGGCCGATCCGTGAGCAGTTCTTC.

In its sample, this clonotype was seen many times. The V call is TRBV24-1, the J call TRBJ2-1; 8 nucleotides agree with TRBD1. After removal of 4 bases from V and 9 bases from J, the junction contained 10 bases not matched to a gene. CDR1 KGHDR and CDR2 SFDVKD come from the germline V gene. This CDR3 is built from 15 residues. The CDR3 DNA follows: TGTGCCACCAGTGAGCGGACAGGGTTCGGCGGTGAGCAGTTCTTC. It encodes CATSERTGFGGEQFF.

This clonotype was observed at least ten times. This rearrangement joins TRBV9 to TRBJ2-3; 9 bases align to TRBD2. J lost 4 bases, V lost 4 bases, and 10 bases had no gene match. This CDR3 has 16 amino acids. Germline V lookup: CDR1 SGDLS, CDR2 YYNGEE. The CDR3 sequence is CASSSPLAGVPDTQYF. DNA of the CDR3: TGTGCCAGCAGCTCCCCCTTAGCGGGAGTTCCAGATACGCAGTATTTT.

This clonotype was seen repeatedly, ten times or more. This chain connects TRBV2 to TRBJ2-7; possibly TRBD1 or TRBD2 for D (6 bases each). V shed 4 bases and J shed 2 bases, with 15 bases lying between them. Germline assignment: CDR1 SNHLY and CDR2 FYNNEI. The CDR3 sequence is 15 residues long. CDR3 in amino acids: CASSVEGGETYEQYF. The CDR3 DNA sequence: TGTGCCAGCAGTGTAGAGGGGGGCGAAACCTACGAGCAGTACTTC.

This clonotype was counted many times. Here the CDR3 reads CASSRNRDLGTEAFF. CDR3 coding DNA: TGTGCCAGCAGCCGGAACAGGGATCTTGGCACTGAAGCTTTCTTT. The V call is TRBV3-1, the J call TRBJ1-1; D is perhaps TRBD1 (6 bases). The V end was cut by 4 bases, the J end by 4 bases, with 16 bases between. This CDR3 contains 15 residues. The V gene's germline CDR1 is LGHDT and CDR2 YNNKEL (reference sequence).

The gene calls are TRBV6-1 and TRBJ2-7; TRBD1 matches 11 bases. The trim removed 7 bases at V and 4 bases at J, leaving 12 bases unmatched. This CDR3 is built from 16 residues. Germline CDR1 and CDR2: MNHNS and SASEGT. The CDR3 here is CASTPPGQGEGYEQYV. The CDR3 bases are TGTGCCAGCACCCCTCCGGGACAGGGGGAAGGTTACGAGCAGTACGTC.

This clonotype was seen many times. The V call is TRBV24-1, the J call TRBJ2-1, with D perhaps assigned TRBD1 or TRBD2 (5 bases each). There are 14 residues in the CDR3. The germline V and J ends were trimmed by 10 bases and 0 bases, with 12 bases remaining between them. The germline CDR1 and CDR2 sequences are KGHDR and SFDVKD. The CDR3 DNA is TGTGCCACGGGGACCTACAGCTCCTACAATGAGCAGTTCTTC. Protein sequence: CATGTYSSYNEQFF.

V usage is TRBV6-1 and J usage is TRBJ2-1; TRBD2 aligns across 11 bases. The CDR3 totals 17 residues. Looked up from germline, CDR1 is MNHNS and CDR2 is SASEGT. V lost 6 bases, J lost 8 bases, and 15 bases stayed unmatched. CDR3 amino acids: CASRPVLAGAGTDEQFF. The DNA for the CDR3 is TGTGCCAGCAGGCCGGTACTAGCGGGAGCGGGAACGGATGAGCAGTTCTTC.

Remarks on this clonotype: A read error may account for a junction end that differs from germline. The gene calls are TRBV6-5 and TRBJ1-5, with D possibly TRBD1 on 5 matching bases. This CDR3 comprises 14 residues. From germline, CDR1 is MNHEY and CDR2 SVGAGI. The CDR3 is CASSYPGIRQSQHF. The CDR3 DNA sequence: TGTGCCAGCAGTTACCCAGGGATCCGTCAGTCCCAGCATTTT.

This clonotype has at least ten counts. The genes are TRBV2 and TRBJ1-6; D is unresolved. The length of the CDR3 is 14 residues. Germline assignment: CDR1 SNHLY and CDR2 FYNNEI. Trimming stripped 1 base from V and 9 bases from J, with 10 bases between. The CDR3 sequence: CASSEEVTVSPLHF. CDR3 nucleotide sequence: TGTGCCAGCAGTGAAGAAGTAACCGTTTCACCCCTCCACTTT. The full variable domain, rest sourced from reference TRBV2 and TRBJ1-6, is EPEVTQTPSHQVTQMGQEVILRCVPISNHLYFYWYRQILGQKVEFLVSFYNNEISEKSEIFDDQFSVERPDGSNFTLKIRSTKLEDSAMYFCASSEEVTVSPLHFGNGTRLTVT.

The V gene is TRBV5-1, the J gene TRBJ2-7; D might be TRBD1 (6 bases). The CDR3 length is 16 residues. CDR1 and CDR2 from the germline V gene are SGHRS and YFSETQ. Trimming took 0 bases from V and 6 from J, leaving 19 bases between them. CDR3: CASSLDGQRVVGEQYV. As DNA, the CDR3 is TGCGCCAGCAGCTTGGATGGACAGAGGGTAGTCGGCGAGCAGTACGTC.

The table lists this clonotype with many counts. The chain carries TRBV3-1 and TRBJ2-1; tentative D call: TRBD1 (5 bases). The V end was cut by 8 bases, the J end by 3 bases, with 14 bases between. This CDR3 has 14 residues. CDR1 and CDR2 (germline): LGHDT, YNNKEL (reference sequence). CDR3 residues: CASGRQTSYNEQFF. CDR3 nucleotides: TGTGCCAGCGGTAGACAGACGAGCTACAATGAGCAGTTCTTC.

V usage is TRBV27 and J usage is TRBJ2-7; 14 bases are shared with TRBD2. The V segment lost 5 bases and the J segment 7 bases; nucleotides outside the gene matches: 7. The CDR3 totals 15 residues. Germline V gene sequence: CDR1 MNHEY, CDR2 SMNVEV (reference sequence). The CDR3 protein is CASSPRLAGGVEQYV. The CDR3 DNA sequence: TGTGCCAGCAGTCCGAGACTAGCGGGAGGGGTTGAGCAGTACGTC.

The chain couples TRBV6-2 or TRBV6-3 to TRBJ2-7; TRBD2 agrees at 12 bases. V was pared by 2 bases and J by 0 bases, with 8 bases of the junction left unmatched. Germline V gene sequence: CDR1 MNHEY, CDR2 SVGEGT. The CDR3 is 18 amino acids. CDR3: CASSYTPMTSGSSYEQYV. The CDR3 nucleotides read TGTGCCAGCAGTTACACCCCCATGACTAGCGGGAGCTCCTACGAGCAGTACGTC.

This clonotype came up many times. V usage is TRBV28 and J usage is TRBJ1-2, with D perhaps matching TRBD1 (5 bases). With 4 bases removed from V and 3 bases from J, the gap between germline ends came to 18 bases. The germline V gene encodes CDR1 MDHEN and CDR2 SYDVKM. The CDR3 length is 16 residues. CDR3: CASSSSGLGGDYGYTF. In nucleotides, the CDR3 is TGTGCCAGCAGTTCCTCGGGACTCGGGGGGGACTATGGCTACACCTTC.

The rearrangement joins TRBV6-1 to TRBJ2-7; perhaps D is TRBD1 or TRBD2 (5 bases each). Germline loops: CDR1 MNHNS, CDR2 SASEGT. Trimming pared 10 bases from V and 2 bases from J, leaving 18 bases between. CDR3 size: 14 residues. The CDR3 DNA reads TGTGCCACCACGACAGCTAGCAGCCCCTACGAGCAGTACGTC. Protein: CATTTASSPYEQYV.

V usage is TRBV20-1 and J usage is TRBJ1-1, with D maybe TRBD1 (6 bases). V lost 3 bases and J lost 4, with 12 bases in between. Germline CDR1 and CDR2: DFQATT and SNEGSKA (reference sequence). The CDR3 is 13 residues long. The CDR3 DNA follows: TGCAGTGCTAGGGGTTCCAGGGGCACTGAAGCTTTCTTT. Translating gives CSARGSRGTEAFF.

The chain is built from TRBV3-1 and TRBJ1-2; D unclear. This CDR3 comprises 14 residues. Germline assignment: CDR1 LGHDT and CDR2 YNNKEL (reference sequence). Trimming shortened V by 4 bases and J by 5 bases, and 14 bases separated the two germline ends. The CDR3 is CASSPLGVGYGYTF. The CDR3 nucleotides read TGTGCCAGCAGCCCGCTAGGCGTCGGGTATGGCTACACCTTC.

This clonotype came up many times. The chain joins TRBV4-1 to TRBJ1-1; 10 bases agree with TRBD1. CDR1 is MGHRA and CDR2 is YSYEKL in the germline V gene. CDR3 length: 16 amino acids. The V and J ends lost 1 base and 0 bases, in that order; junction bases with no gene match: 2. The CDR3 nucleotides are TGCGCCAGCAGCCAAGTGGGACAGGGGATGAACACTGAAGCTTTCTTT. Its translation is CASSQVGQGMNTEAFF.

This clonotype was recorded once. CDR3 nucleotides: TGCGCCAGCAGCCAAGACGAACTTTTGAACACTGAAGCTTTCTTT. It encodes CASSQDELLNTEAFF. The chain carries TRBV4-1 and TRBJ1-1; unclear D gene. The CDR3 extends over 15 amino acids. Trimming stripped 0 bases from V and 0 bases from J, with 8 bases between. Germline values: CDR1 MGHRA, CDR2 YSYEKL.

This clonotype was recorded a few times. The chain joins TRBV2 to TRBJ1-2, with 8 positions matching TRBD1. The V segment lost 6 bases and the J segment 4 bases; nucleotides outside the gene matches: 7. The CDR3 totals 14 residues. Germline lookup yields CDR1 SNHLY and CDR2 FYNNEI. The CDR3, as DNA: TGTGCCAGCAGGGACAGGGCGCCCGGCTATGGCTACACCTTC. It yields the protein CASRDRAPGYGYTF.